This T cell receptor beta chain came from a study of T-cell memory formation after mild COVID-19. For the study at large: Each donor largely had its own TCR clusters. Overall study findings and caveats: Largely, contracting CD4+ clones fell within CM and EM, and contracting CD8+ clones within EMRA.

MiXCR was run by TCRdb on the 5' RACE reads, yielding one entry per CDR3 protein. The sample records about 260,000 distinct CDR3 sequences, over 15% being singletons. This clonotype was seen a single time. As yet, its antigen is unknown. This CDR3 has 16 residues. Trimming took 5 bases from V and 5 from J; bases not matched to a gene: 10. Germline V CDR1 and CDR2: SGHDT, YYEEEE. The sequencing input was PBMCs or a T cell subset sorted from them (not recorded which). The receptor was isolated from a man younger than 30 who had mild COVID-19 (a few samples of this study predate the infection). Cell type and time point are not known. The chain links TRBV5-6 to TRBJ2-4; 10 nucleotides align to TRBD1. The CDR3 DNA is TGTGCCAGCAGGACCGAGGGACAGGGGAGTGAAAACATTCAGTACTTC. This codes for CASRTEGQGSENIQYF.